Sequencing of this T cell receptor (beta chain) was carried out in a study of cytomegalovirus exposure and HLA in healthy donors (TCRdb year 2017). About the study as a whole: In an earlier analysis of approximately 500 of the donors, 276 Gb of sequence data and 90 million to 120 million unique TCR beta sequences from some 170 million T cells were reported. Five DR-DQ haplotypes were handled as single units for association and clustering because linkage in the cohort was strong. Of the approximately 400 genotyped donors, over 80% were placed in the genetic ancestry cluster associated with self-reported Caucasian donors. The number of typed donors differed by locus: roughly 629-630 for A, B, C, DRB1 and DQB1; 522 for DQA1; 606 for DPA1; and approximately 450 for DPB1. Alongside the repertoire data, information on donor age, sex, ethnicity and CMV serostatus was compiled. All discovery cohort repertoires had been generated using a single sequencing platform. Along with the roughly 670-subject first cohort, a separate validation cohort of 120 different subjects was used. In an earlier analysis of more than 550 of the donors, high-throughput TCR beta sequencing was used to judge whether each TCR beta V gene segment behaved as functional or pseudogenic. A later analysis re-examined previously published TCR beta repertoires from roughly 720 donors and added high-resolution HLA genotyping to investigate patterns of TCR occurrence. An early release that covered fewer than 800 HLA-typed donors contained 300 to 350 gigabases of sequencing data and around 80 million unique TCR sequences. The study profiled the T cell repertoires of some 610 subjects by immunosequencing and related them to cytomegalovirus serostatus. The later analysis used no new phenotypic data to find candidate immune exposures, relying instead on TCR beta sequences and their occurrence across donors. The study aimed to test whether signatures of past pathogen exposure could be identified by cataloging public T cell receptors. Among over 350 genotyped donors of the cohort, an average of around 240,000 unique TCR beta nucleotide sequences were sequenced per donor, roughly 20% of them non-productive. HLA typing covered class I and class II loci at four-digit resolution. A later genetic analysis used genome-wide SNP genotypes for 398 of the 666 donors, treating that subset as a discovery cohort. The study combined high-throughput TCR immunosequencing, statistical association of individual TCRs with disease status, and machine learning to predict cytomegalovirus infection status. Findings and caveats that apply to the study as a whole: In a later analysis, several top co-occurrence clusters were reported to appear linked to parvovirus B19, influenza, CMV and Epstein-Barr virus. The classifier was reported to diagnose cytomegalovirus status with high specificity and sensitivity in both the original and validation cohorts. Correlated functional status among segregating V segments might be attributable to linkage disequilibrium, but an unknown experimental factor could not be ruled out. When HLA alleles, especially DR and DQ, strongly co-occurred, attributing TCR associations to individual alleles was difficult. Only TCR beta chains were sequenced in this cohort, and the absence of alpha or paired-chain data limited detectable features. According to a later analysis, TCR association rates differed among HLA loci, with DRB1 alleles showing the most associated TCRs and HLA-C alleles showing the fewest. A few of the identified cytomegalovirus-associated TCR beta chains were confirmed in vitro to be specific for cytomegalovirus antigens. CMV serostatus was the only immune exposure information available for the cohort. In an earlier analysis of around 500 of the donors, most TCR beta V segments appeared in productive rearrangements about 87% or about 30% of the time, broadly matching IMGT annotations. According to a later genetic analysis, donors in an Asian-associated ancestry cluster had fewer N-insertions in productive TCRs than the roughly 670-donor mean. The presence/absence analyses assumed that sequencing depth was roughly uniform across donors, and that assumption may not be true. Because some donors lacked HLA typing at each locus, the association tests relied only on the typed subset. The sequencing pipeline was judged likely to have produced a cluster of highly shared sequence variants as a technical artifact. The authors suggested that the approach could potentially be extended to other disease states and immunological phenotypes. Over 15 rarely observed V segments, including chromosome 9 orphons, were excluded from the earlier analysis of about 610 of the donors because counts were too low. Across donors, most TCR sequences were observed very rarely, whereas some public TCRs were present in many individuals. V-gene and J-gene trimming of TCR beta chains was associated with a missense DCLRE1C variant in a later genetic analysis, and the association was replicated in an independent cohort. The study listed 150 to 200 TCR beta chains as associated with cytomegalovirus. Specific HLA alleles were associated with 15,000 to 20,000 TCR beta sequences at a false discovery rate of 0.05 in a later analysis. A later analysis found that most CMV-associated TCR beta chains appeared HLA-restricted, with HLA associations seemingly driven largely by CMV exposure. A further reported finding was that TCR beta sequences accurately predicted the HLA-A and HLA-B alleles for most subjects in the first cohort. Compared with equally common non-associated chains, HLA-associated TCR beta chains in a later analysis were more clonally expanded and had lower generation probabilities.

In total, more than 500 healthy bone marrow donors made up the cohort. All cohort members were sampled while nominally healthy, although unrecorded immune exposures were likely present. The donor was CMV seronegative and belonged to the group of more than 300 seronegative cohort members. Each donor provided a peripheral blood sample, and peripheral blood mononuclear cells were used for TCR beta sequencing. The Qiagen DNeasy Blood Extraction Kit was used to extract genomic DNA from the blood cell samples. Worth noting for this clone: What antigen it recognizes has not been identified. Base qualities are missing; no much larger clone stands one base away.

To prepare the library, the immunoSEQ multiplex PCR assay was applied. The multiplex PCR relied on a mix of 60 forward primers for TCR Vbeta segments and 13 reverse primers for TCR Jbeta segments. The CDR3 region of rearranged TCR beta genes was amplified from genomic DNA with a multiplex PCR assay. On the Illumina HiSeq System, the amplified TCR beta libraries were sequenced as 87-base-pair reads. Per the original workflow: A later analysis tallied about 77 million unique TCR beta chains across the 666 repertoires, and around 10 million of those chains were shared by two or more donors. To remove PCR and sequencing errors, raw reads were error-corrected and collapsed into unique sequences using a nearest-neighbor algorithm that merged closely related sequences. Alignment of CDR3 sequences to IMGT reference sequences was used to assign V, D and J gene segments. Each retained sequence needed at least a six-nucleotide match to both a V gene segment and a J gene segment. A rearrangement was called productive if the CDR3 had no stop codons and remained in frame with V and J, and every other rearrangement was called non-productive. CDR3 was defined according to IMGT convention as the region running from the second conserved V-encoded cysteine to the conserved J-encoded phenylalanine. In an earlier analysis of around 570 of the donors, sequences lacking an unambiguous match to a single V gene segment were excluded. An earlier analysis of a few hundred of the donors called V segments functional above 56.7% productive rearrangements and segregating when the between-donor standard deviation exceeded 5%. A statistical classification framework was built for diagnosing cytomegalovirus status from the catalog of TCR beta chain sequences. In a later analysis, V and J genes were assigned by comparing TCR nucleotide sequences against IMGT/GENE-DB human TR gene sequences. A later analysis assigned CDR3 sequences and most-parsimonious VDJ recombination scenarios with the TCRdist pipeline. In a later analysis, every TCR beta chain was defined by the combination of its CDR3 amino acid sequence and its V-gene family, and reads without a unique V-gene family were dropped. As a way to deal with suspected cross-contamination and a sequencing artifact, a later analysis dropped 640 or so nucleotide sequences that were highly shared and had low generation probability. For each public chain, a later analysis derived a clonal expansion index from normalized ranks of inferred template counts within each repertoire. In a later analysis, generation probabilities were computed using a VDJ recombination model fitted to out-of-frame rearrangements, and the results were checked against IGoR. In a later analysis, TCR-TCR, TCR-HLA and TCR-CMV co-occurrence was scored with hypergeometric tests, and a repertoire-size bias correction was applied to TCR pairs. To estimate false discovery rates, a later analysis permuted the HLA or CMV assignments 20 times. A later analysis grouped co-occurring TCRs with DBSCAN, adding TCRdist sequence similarity when clustering within HLA-allele-positive subsets. Repertoires with fewer than 30,000 or more than 120,000 public chains, plus five repertoires with anomalous nucleotide sharing, were excluded from co-occurrence clustering. Drawn from immuneACCESS, this table holds only the in-frame rearrangements with V and J called that TCRdb kept. Clones are partly lost; checked studies trace under half to an unresolved V gene and leave the rest unexplained. From that table come the V and J calls and clone size; the DNA was used to work out D and trimming. Recorded for this sample are about 140,000 clones; 80% to 85% of them occurred a single time. The ten largest clones represent around 1.3% of the sample.

The receptor's source is a female donor in good health and CMV-seronegative. Sequenced material: PBMCs.

Read as DNA, the sequence is TGTGCCAGCAGTTTGGAGGGGTCGGGGCAGCCCCAGCATTTT. Translated, this is CASSLEGSGQPQHF. The chain links TRBV27 with TRBJ1-5; perhaps TRBD1 is the D gene, with 5 bases matching. Trimming costs V 3 bases and J 7 bases, and their ends lie 13 bases apart. CDR3 length: 14 amino acids, cysteine to phenylalanine. Only the CDR3 DNA is retained, 42 bases long and in frame from the first base. The germline V gene (reference sequence) sets CDR1 to MNHEY and CDR2 to SMNVEV.